The rows below give T cell receptor beta chains drawn from one sample of a study of CD8 T cells in Susac syndrome. TCRdb re-called the immunoSEQ multiplex PCR reads with MiXCR, one entry per CDR3 protein. The sample shows about 81,000 distinct CDR3 sequences, 94% of them seen only once. The sample taken for sequencing was CD8+ T cells from PBMCs. These receptors all come from a human donor with Susac syndrome. The CDR3 runs from the conserved cysteine through the conserved F or W. The D gene is left open where the match is weak.

v_gene,d_gene,j_gene,CDR3aa,CDR3nt
TRBV12-3/TRBV12-4,NA,TRBJ2-5,CASSPVAVRETQYF,TGTGCCAGCAGTCCGGTGGCGGTCAGAGAGACCCAGTACTTC
TRBV15,NA,TRBJ1-5,CATSPSSNQPQHF,TGTGCCACCAGCCCCAGTAGCAATCAGCCCCAGCATTTT
TRBV4-3,NA,TRBJ2-1,CASSQDLARGQFF,TGCGCCAGCAGCCAAGATCTAGCCAGGGGGCAGTTCTTC
TRBV28,NA,TRBJ2-4,CASSLTVKNIQYF,TGTGCCAGCAGTTTAACGGTAAAAAACATTCAGTACTTC
TRBV30,TRBD2,TRBJ2-1,CAWSASGSYGNEQFF,TGTGCCTGGAGTGCAAGCGGGAGCTACGGGAATGAGCAGTTCTTC
TRBV28,TRBD2,TRBJ2-7,CASSPLGLADEQYF,TGTGCCAGCAGTCCCCTCGGGCTAGCGGACGAGCAGTACTTC
TRBV7-9,TRBD2,TRBJ2-2,CASSVRGSGRLDTGELFF,TGTGCCAGCAGCGTCCGAGGTAGCGGGAGGCTAGACACCGGGGAGCTGTTTTTT
TRBV7-9,NA,TRBJ2-3,CASSLNPLGLSTDTQYF,TGTGCCAGCAGCTTAAACCCCCTGGGCCTATCCACAGATACGCAGTATTTT
TRBV18,TRBD1,TRBJ1-2,CASSPSGTGWDGYGYTF,TGTGCCAGCTCGCCTTCCGGGACAGGTTGGGACGGCTATGGCTACACCTTC
TRBV11-2,TRBD2,TRBJ2-1,CASSLDSGGFNEQFF,TGTGCCAGCAGCTTAGATAGCGGGGGGTTCAATGAGCAGTTCTTC
TRBV29-1,NA,TRBJ2-3,CSVGGDPSGADTQYF,TGCAGCGTTGGTGGGGACCCAAGTGGTGCAGATACGCAGTATTTT
TRBV23-1,NA,TRBJ1-1,CASFLKTVDGTEAFF,TGCGCCAGCTTCCTCAAGACCGTCGACGGCACTGAAGCTTTCTTT
TRBV3-1,TRBD2,TRBJ2-1,CASSHRGRGLAGGYEQFF,TGTGCCAGCAGCCACAGGGGGCGAGGGCTAGCGGGAGGATATGAGCAGTTCTTC